These T cell receptor beta chains were read from a single sample in a study of neurological immune-mediated disorders. TCRdb analysed the 5' RACE reads with MiXCR anew, one entry per CDR3 protein. The sample lists approximately 82,000 distinct CDR3 sequences; 13% to 15% were seen once. The sequenced sample consisted of PBMCs. The receptors come from a woman in her fifties or sixties in good health. The CDR3 runs from the conserved cysteine through the conserved F or W. Each record gives: clone size, J gene, D gene, V gene, CDR3 protein, CDR3 DNA. A D gene is named only where the DNA matches it firmly. Some rows mark clone size as missing; the rest say once, few, many or name a class of expanded clone.

many | TRBJ1-1 | NA | TRBV28 | CASSLSRGYGEAFF | TGTGCCAGCAGTTTAAGTAGGGGGTATGGTGAAGCTTTCTTT
many | TRBJ1-1 | NA | TRBV4-2 | CASSQAGGGSNTEAFF | TGTGCCAGCAGCCAAGCCGGGGGCGGTTCGAACACTGAAGCTTTCTTT
many | TRBJ2-1 | TRBD2 | TRBV7-2 | CASSLRGTSSYNEQFF | TGTGCCAGCAGCCTGAGGGGGACTAGCTCCTACAATGAGCAGTTCTTC
many | TRBJ2-7 | NA | TRBV5-6 | CASSLRRTPNEQYF | TGTGCCAGCAGCTTGAGGCGGACCCCGAACGAGCAGTACTTC
many | TRBJ2-7 | NA | TRBV27 | CASSSINEQYF | TGTGCCAGCAGTTCGATCAACGAGCAGTACTTC
many | TRBJ2-1 | NA | TRBV7-3 | CASSSSGEQFF | TGTGCCAGCAGCTCGTCGGGAGAGCAGTTCTTC
many | TRBJ2-3 | NA | TRBV20-1 | CSADPTDTQYF | TGCAGTGCTGATCCCACAGATACGCAGTATTTT
NA | TRBJ2-2 | TRBD2 | TRBV20-1 | CSADGTRAGETTGELFF | TGCAGTGCTGACGGGACTAGGGCGGGGGAGACCACCGGGGAGCTGTTTTTT
many | TRBJ2-7 | NA | TRBV6-6 | CASSISEASYEQYF | TGTGCCAGCTCAATTAGCGAAGCCTCCTACGAGCAGTACTTC
many | TRBJ2-6 | NA | TRBV5-1 | CASSLGSPGANVLTF | TGCGCCAGCAGCTTGGGATCCCCTGGGGCCAACGTCCTGACTTTC
many | TRBJ2-1 | NA | TRBV3-1 | CASSPQGNEQFF | TGTGCCAGCAGCCCCCAGGGTAATGAGCAGTTCTTC
many | TRBJ1-4 | NA | TRBV5-8 | CASRPTGLTNEKLFF | TGTGCCAGCAGACCTACAGGGCTTACTAATGAAAAACTGTTTTTT
NA | TRBJ2-3 | TRBD2 | TRBV14 | CASSQWGSGGSDTQYF | TGTGCCAGCAGCCAGTGGGGTAGCGGGGGTTCGGATACGCAGTATTTT
many | TRBJ2-1 | TRBD1 | TRBV5-1 | CASSPGTEGNEQFF | TGCGCCAGCAGCCCAGGGACAGAGGGTAATGAGCAGTTCTTC
NA | TRBJ2-3 | NA | TRBV7-9 | CASATFPEDTDTQYF | TGTGCCAGCGCGACCTTTCCGGAGGACACAGATACGCAGTATTTT
many | TRBJ1-5 | NA | TRBV20-1 | CSALDGLGRSNQPQHF | TGCAGTGCCCTGGACGGACTCGGACGAAGCAATCAGCCCCAGCATTTT
few | TRBJ2-5 | TRBD2 | TRBV9 | CASTVTSGGAWETQYF | TGTGCCAGCACGGTGACTAGCGGGGGGGCATGGGAGACCCAGTACTTC
NA | TRBJ2-1 | TRBD2 | TRBV3-1 | CASSPLAGAGAYNEQFF | TGTGCCAGCAGCCCTTTAGCGGGAGCTGGTGCCTACAATGAGCAGTTCTTC
many | TRBJ2-1 | TRBD2 | TRBV5-1 | CASSSGLAGYNEQFF | TGCGCCAGCAGCTCTGGACTAGCGGGTTACAATGAGCAGTTCTTC
many | TRBJ2-5 | NA | TRBV5-6 | CASSRLGPGTQYF | TGTGCCAGCAGCCGGCTGGGGCCCGGGACCCAGTACTTC
many | TRBJ1-1 | NA | TRBV5-1 | CASSYGGTEAFF | TGCGCCAGCAGCTATGGGGGCACTGAAGCTTTCTTT
many | TRBJ1-1 | NA | TRBV20-1 | CSAVPGHNMNTEAFF | TGCAGTGCTGTACCGGGACATAACATGAACACTGAAGCTTTCTTT
many | TRBJ2-6 | NA | TRBV5-1 | CASVDPSQSGANVLTF | TGCGCCAGCGTGGACCCCAGTCAATCTGGGGCCAACGTCCTGACTTTC
many | TRBJ2-1 | NA | TRBV20-1 | CSAYRSTAQFF | TGCAGTGCTTACAGGTCTACGGCACAGTTCTTC
NA | TRBJ1-1 | NA | TRBV7-9 | CASSLEGRGTEAFF | TGTGCCAGCAGCTTAGAGGGCCGGGGCACTGAAGCTTTCTTT
many | TRBJ1-1 | TRBD1 | TRBV3-1 | CASSLSGTANTEAFF | TGTGCCAGCAGCCTTTCAGGGACAGCGAACACTGAAGCTTTCTTT
many | TRBJ2-1 | TRBD1 | TRBV7-2 | CASSLSRGTYNEQFF | TGTGCCAGCAGCTTATCCAGGGGGACCTACAATGAGCAGTTCTTC
few | TRBJ2-1 | TRBD2 | TRBV11-2 | CASSLDLGGSGINEQFF | TGTGCCAGCAGCTTAGATCTCGGTGGTAGCGGGATCAATGAGCAGTTCTTC
many | TRBJ1-4 | NA | TRBV3-1 | CASSQDGRGREKLFF | TGTGCCAGCAGCCAAGATGGCCGGGGTCGAGAAAAACTGTTTTTT
NA | TRBJ2-1 | TRBD2 | TRBV30 | CAWSPGTSVHNEQFF | TGTGCCTGGAGTCCCGGGACTAGCGTCCACAATGAGCAGTTCTTC
many | TRBJ2-1 | TRBD2 | TRBV10-3 | CAISVAGDYNEQFF | TGTGCCATCAGCGTAGCGGGGGATTACAATGAGCAGTTCTTC
many | TRBJ1-3 | NA | TRBV12-3/TRBV12-4 | CASTLRQGGNTIYF | TGTGCCAGCACCCTCCGTCAGGGCGGAAACACCATATATTTT
many | TRBJ1-1 | NA | TRBV10-3 | CAIMQGEDTEAFF | TGTGCCATCATGCAGGGTGAGGACACTGAAGCTTTCTTT
many | TRBJ2-1 | NA | TRBV7-3 | CASSLSLSSYNEQFF | TGTGCCAGCAGCTTAAGCCTCAGCTCCTACAATGAGCAGTTCTTC
many | TRBJ2-7 | TRBD1 | TRBV5-1 | CASSATGGPSYEQYF | TGCGCCAGCAGCGCAACAGGGGGCCCCTCCTACGAGCAGTACTTC
many | TRBJ2-7 | NA | TRBV29-1 | CSVGKPPSYEQYF | TGCAGCGTTGGGAAGCCGCCCTCCTACGAGCAGTACTTC
many | TRBJ2-7 | NA | TRBV2 | CASRRETYEQYF | TGTGCCAGCAGAAGAGAGACGTACGAGCAGTACTTC
many | TRBJ2-5 | TRBD1 | TRBV12-3/TRBV12-4 | CASRKLGQGGETQYF | TGTGCCAGCAGAAAACTAGGACAGGGGGGAGAGACCCAGTACTTC
many | TRBJ2-2 | NA | TRBV10-1 | CASSEPGGQNTGELFF | TGCGCCAGCAGTGAGCCGGGTGGACAGAACACCGGGGAGCTGTTTTTT
many | TRBJ2-3 | TRBD1 | TRBV28 | CASSGQQGTDTQYF | TGTGCCAGCAGTGGACAACAGGGGACAGATACGCAGTATTTT
once | TRBJ2-1 | NA | TRBV5-1 | CASILMAGNSYNEQFF | TGCGCCAGCATCTTGATGGCAGGGAATTCCTACAATGAGCAGTTCTTC
many | TRBJ2-7 | NA | TRBV12-3/TRBV12-4 | CASKGGGTYREQYF | TGTGCCTCCAAGGGGGGGGGCACCTACCGAGAGCAGTACTTC
many | TRBJ2-2 | TRBD1 | TRBV28 | CASTRQGRNTGELFF | TGTGCCAGCACAAGACAGGGGCGTAACACCGGGGAGCTGTTTTTT
many | TRBJ2-5 | TRBD2 | TRBV29-1 | CSVGGIAGALVETQYF | TGCAGCGTTGGGGGAATAGCGGGTGCCCTGGTAGAGACCCAGTACTTC
many | TRBJ2-1 | TRBD1 | TRBV5-6 | CASSLGDRGYNEQFF | TGTGCCAGCAGCTTGGGGGACAGGGGTTACAATGAGCAGTTCTTC
many | TRBJ2-7 | TRBD1 | TRBV7-9 | CASSPPGQGDSEQYF | TGTGCCAGCAGCCCGCCGGGACAGGGGGATTCCGAGCAGTACTTC
many | TRBJ1-4 | TRBD1 | TRBV5-1 | CASSSRTGGSEKLFF | TGCGCCAGCAGCTCTCGGACAGGGGGCTCTGAAAAACTGTTTTTT
few | TRBJ2-3 | NA | TRBV5-1 | CASSPGTLQETDTQYF | TGCGCCAGCAGCCCGGGGACTCTGCAGGAGACAGATACGCAGTATTTT
many | TRBJ2-2 | TRBD1 | TRBV12-3/TRBV12-4 | CASSLTGAGELFF | TGTGCCAGCAGTTTGACAGGGGCCGGGGAGCTGTTTTTT
many | TRBJ2-1 | NA | TRBV5-1 | CASSYALGPPGNEQFF | TGCGCCAGCAGCTACGCACTAGGTCCCCCTGGAAATGAGCAGTTCTTC
many | TRBJ2-7 | NA | TRBV18 | CASSPGLSSYEQYF | TGTGCCAGCTCGCCGGGCCTTAGCTCCTACGAGCAGTACTTC